This T cell receptor (beta chain) was observed in a study of identical twins. Germline V gene sequence: CDR1 MGHRA, CDR2 YSYEKL. The CDR3 consists of 14 residues. V was cut by 0 bases and J by 6 bases, with 12 bases left in between. There are a few counts of this clonotype. Its target is unknown. Notes on the study in general: Those out-of-frame alpha sequences shared by twins showed an excess of low generation probability. The authors drew conclusions from cross-sectional statistical analysis rather than following the same donors.

TCRdb ran MiXCR on the 5' RACE reads and lists one entry per CDR3 protein. The sample has hundreds of thousands of distinct CDR3 sequences, 9% to 15% seen once; the top ten hold around 1.6%. Separately, the same data were catalogued under a study of yellow fever vaccine responses in identical twins.

This TCR was recovered from a young woman in good health. The J gene is TRBJ2-7, the V gene TRBV4-1; D unresolved. The sequencing input was PBMCs. The CDR3 bases are TGCGCCAGCAGCCAAGAAAGGACCTCCGGCGAGCAGTACTTC. It translates to CASSQERTSGEQYF.